The rows below give T cell receptor beta chains drawn from one sample of a study of T-cell memory formation after mild COVID-19. TCRdb analysed the 5' RACE reads with MiXCR anew, one entry per CDR3 protein. The sample holds about 320,000 distinct CDR3 sequences, 14% seen once. Specimen: PBMCs or a T cell subset sorted from them (not recorded which). These receptors were taken from a young man who had mild COVID-19 (a few samples of this study predate the infection). Cell type and time point are not known. CDR3s include the opening cysteine and the closing phenylalanine or tryptophan. D genes are given only for firm matches. Rows give clone size only sometimes, using once, few, many, or a class for an expanded clone.

v_call	d_call	clone_size	j_call	cdr3_length	cdr3_nt	cdr3_aa
TRBV20-1	TRBD2	few	TRBJ2-1	14	TGCAGTGCTGGGCCGGGACTACTATACAATGAGCAGTTCTTC	CSAGPGLLYNEQFF
TRBV12-3/TRBV12-4	TRBD1	few	TRBJ2-3	15	TGTGCCAGCAGTAGACGGGACAGACGCACAGATACGCAGTATTTT	CASSRRDRRTDTQYF
TRBV7-8	.	few	TRBJ1-1	13	TGTGCCACGGGGCCCAGCTGGGACACTGAAGCTTTCTTT	CATGPSWDTEAFF
TRBV11-2	.	.	TRBJ1-2	12	TGTGCCAGCAGACAGGGAGGTCCTGGCTACACCTTC	CASRQGGPGYTF
TRBV4-2	TRBD2	few	TRBJ2-5	14	TGTGCCAGCAGCCCTCGGGGGGGAGAGGAGACCCAGTACTTC	CASSPRGGEETQYF
TRBV6-2/TRBV6-3	TRBD2	few	TRBJ2-7	15	TGTGCCAGCAATGGACTAGCGGGCTCAACCTACGAGCAGTACTTC	CASNGLAGSTYEQYF
TRBV12-5	.	.	TRBJ2-3	12	TGTGCTAGTGGTTTGTACACAGATACGCAGTATTTT	CASGLYTDTQYF
TRBV9	.	.	TRBJ2-2	14	TGTGCCAGCAGCGGCCCCATTGTTTCCGGGGAGCTGTTTTTT	CASSGPIVSGELFF
TRBV7-2	.	.	TRBJ1-1	14	TGTGCCAGCAGCTTTAGGGGAGGGGGCACTGAAGCTTTCTTT	CASSFRGGGTEAFF
TRBV13	.	.	TRBJ2-1	16	TGTGCCAGCAGCTTAAGGGGCGGGACCACATACAATGAGCAGTTCTTC	CASSLRGGTTYNEQFF
TRBV6-5	.	.	TRBJ1-1	17	TGTGCCAGCAGTTATGTCGCCCTGGTGGGGGAGGGGACTGAAGCTTTCTTT	CASSYVALVGEGTEAFF